Within the sample, the clone carrying this T cell receptor (gamma chain) is medium-sized. Antigen unknown. TCRdb ran CATT on the multiplex PCR reads. This sample has 1,000 to 1,500 gamma-chain clones, with over 8.5% found just once. The receptor sequences were amplified from genomic DNA of peripheral blood mononuclear cells. These data belong to a study of gamma delta lymphoproliferative disorders and STAT genes. Looking at the study overall: Gamma-chain libraries were built from at least 50 ng of genomic DNA with the LymphoTrack Dx TCRG Assay. Delta libraries were made per EuroClonality-NGS working group procedure. Study observations and caveats: Patient-control comparisons may be limited by differing T cell maturation stages. Patient gamma repertoires clustered apart from healthy controls; delta did not.

The V segment lost 8 bases and the J segment 8 bases; nucleotides outside the gene matches: 4. This CDR3 has 10 amino acids. The sequenced material came from blood. This clonotype was sampled from a human donor with gamma-delta T-cell large granular lymphocyte leukemia. This chain links TRGV10 with TRGJ1 or TRGJ2. TRGV10 falls under the ORF class, with uncertain function. The chain's CDR3 is CAAWGDKKLF. DNA for the CDR3: TGTGCTGCGTGGGGGGATAAGAAACTCTTT.